One sample yielded the 3 T cell receptor beta chains listed below, sequenced in a study of Tregs in tolerant kidney transplant recipients. The data were produced by immunoSEQ multiplex PCR, yet TCRdb's version contains in-frame clones alone and is incomplete. The sample's table shows about 30,000 clones. The sequenced sample was CD8+ T cells from blood, obtained before the transplant. The receptor source for this set is a human donor who received a combined kidney and bone marrow transplant.

With regard to this clone: The read falls 3 residues short of the CDR3 end, and the missing part is taken from the germline J gene. The gene calls are TRBV2 and TRBJ2-4, with 7 bases matching TRBD2. Germline V CDR1 and CDR2: SNHLY, FYNNEI. The CDR3 spans 19 residues. V lost 6 bases to trimming and J lost 0 bases; unmatched junction nucleotides: 17. The covered CDR3 bases are TGTGCCAGCAGGGGACCTGACAGCCTAGCGGAGTTAGCCAAAAACATT. Protein product: CASRGPDSLAELAKNI. From start to end, the CDR3 is CASRGPDSLAELAKNIQYF.

Remarks on this clone: The CDR3 is cut off 3 residues early in the read; its end comes from the germline J gene. V gene TRBV6-2 or TRBV6-3 combines with J gene TRBJ2-1; D is unresolved. Germline loops: CDR1 MNHEY, CDR2 SVGEGT. Trimming pared 2 bases from V and 8 bases from J, leaving 4 bases between. This CDR3 spans 11 amino acids. CDR3 DNA (partial): TGTGCCAGCAGTTACGGCCATGAG. Amino acids: CASSYGHE. The entire CDR3 protein is CASSYGHEQFF.

Regarding this clone: The read ends 3 residues early relative to the CDR3; the germline J gene fills the gap. The chain uses TRBV7-8 and TRBJ1-2; 7 bases are shared with TRBD1. The CDR3 loop spans 16 amino acids. J lost 3 bases, V lost 4 bases, and 11 bases had no gene match. Per germline, CDR1 SGHVS and CDR2 FQNEAQ. The DNA read from the CDR3 is TGTGCCAGCAGCTCGCAGGGGGTGGGACCAGACTATGGC. It specifies CASSSQGVGPDYG. Given in full, the CDR3 is CASSSQGVGPDYGYTF. Full variable domain (outside the CDR3, taken from reference TRBV7-8 and TRBJ1-2): GAGVSQSPRYKVAKRGQDVALRCDPISGHVSLFWYQQALGQGPEFLTYFQNEAQLDKSGLPSDRFFAERPEGSVSTLKIQRTQQEDSAVYLCASSSQGVGPDYGYTFGSGTRLTVV.